These 25 T cell receptor beta chains were sequenced from one sample in a study of T-cell reconstitution after alpha-beta-depleted transplantation in children. Unique molecular identifiers were incorporated when the TCRbeta library was constructed. TCRdb reprocessed the PCR reads via MiXCR and lists one record per CDR3 protein. The sample carries about 270,000 distinct CDR3 sequences, 9.9% recorded once. Here the sequenced sample was PBMCs from the stem cell graft donor, taken from the stem cell graft. The source is a human donor who donated a stem cell graft to a child with SCID.

This clonotype was picked up a small number of times. The V and J genes are TRBV20-1 and TRBJ2-3; 7 bases are shared with TRBD2. The CDR3 runs 14 residues. Losses at the gene ends were 5 bases for V and 2 bases for J; bases not matched to a gene: 7. Germline values: CDR1 DFQATT, CDR2 SNEGSKA (reference sequence). The CDR3 DNA follows: TGCAGTGCTCGGGACTACCGAATCACAGATACGCAGTATTTT. Amino acids: CSARDYRITDTQYF.

This chain links TRBV27 with TRBJ1-1; D may be TRBD1 (6 bases). The CDR3 sequence is 14 residues long. The V end was cut by 5 bases, the J end by 3 bases, with 13 bases between. Germline V gene data show CDR1 as MNHEY and CDR2 as SMNVEV (reference sequence). CDR3 loop: CASSGGGWDTEAFF. CDR3 sequence (DNA): TGTGCCAGCAGTGGAGGGGGGTGGGACACTGAAGCTTTCTTT.

This clonotype occurred a few times. The chain is built from TRBV12-3 or TRBV12-4 and TRBJ2-1, with 13 bases matching TRBD2. This CDR3 comprises 15 residues. The ends lost 7 bases at V and 10 bases at J; junction bases unmatched: 10. The CDR3 loop reads CASTGTSGAPGEQFF. CDR3 coding DNA: TGTGCCAGCACCGGGACTAGCGGGGCTCCGGGGGAGCAGTTCTTC.

This clonotype was found a few times. The chain uses TRBV3-1 and TRBJ1-2, with D hard to call. Germline CDR1 and CDR2: LGHDT and YNNKEL (reference sequence). The CDR3 covers 14 residues. The V end lost 3 bases, the J end lost 0 bases, and 8 bases lay between the germline ends. Here the CDR3 DNA reads TGTGCCAGCAGCCAGGACTTTTCTAACTATGGCTACACCTTC. This encodes CASSQDFSNYGYTF.

The genes are TRBV6-2 or TRBV6-3 and TRBJ2-7; the D is unclear. Germline assignment: CDR1 MNHEY and CDR2 SVGEGT. This CDR3 is 14 amino acids long. V was cut by 4 bases and J by 2 bases, with 12 bases left in between. The CDR3 coding sequence is TGTGCCAGCAGTTCCATACCCCACCCCTACGAGCAGTACTTC. It is translated as CASSSIPHPYEQYF.

This clonotype was found many times. The CDR3 spells CAIRTSGAAGTGELFF. CDR3 bases: TGTGCCATCAGGACTAGCGGGGCGGCGGGCACCGGGGAGCTGTTTTTT. The chain combines TRBV10-3 with TRBJ2-2; 11 bases align to TRBD2. The CDR3 contains 16 residues. V dropped 6 bases and J dropped 4; count of bases not matched to a gene: 7. Germline V gene data show CDR1 as ENHRY and CDR2 as SYGVKD.

The chain is built from TRBV6-1 and TRBJ1-4; possible D gene TRBD1, 6 bases. V gave up 9 bases and J gave up 8 bases, with 16 bases separating them. Germline V gene lookup returns CDR1 MNHNS and CDR2 SASEGT. There are 13 residues in the CDR3. The CDR3 DNA follows: TGTGCCAGTTCACAGGGTGGGAGGGAAAAACTGTTTTTT. Protein sequence: CASSQGGREKLFF.

J is TRBJ1-2 and V is TRBV20-1; 7 nucleotides line up with TRBD1. Looked up from germline, CDR1 is DFQATT and CDR2 is SNEGSKA (reference sequence). This CDR3 has 13 amino acids. Losses at the gene ends were 3 bases for V and 7 bases for J; bases not matched to a gene: 8. This CDR3 reads CSASDRARGGYTF. CDR3 bases: TGCAGTGCTAGTGACAGGGCCCGGGGTGGCTACACCTTC.

The CDR3 nucleotides read TGTGCCAGCACCTCCAACTGGGGGGCGGAAGAAAAACTGTTTTTT. Protein sequence: CASTSNWGAEEKLFF. The chain links TRBV7-9 to TRBJ1-4; TRBD1 is a possible D gene (6 bases). Germline-derived CDR1 and CDR2 are SEHNR and FQNEAQ (reference sequence). There are 15 residues in the CDR3. Deletions cut 7 bases from V and 8 bases from J, with 20 bases between.

This clonotype was detected a few times. The rearrangement uses TRBV5-1 and TRBJ1-2, with no clear D. Trimming took 0 bases from V and 4 from J, leaving 13 bases between them. CDR1 is SGHRS and CDR2 is YFSETQ in the germline V gene. The CDR3 contains 15 residues. In nucleotides, the CDR3 is TGCGCCAGCAGCTTGGCCGATGGCTACCCCTATGGCTACACCTTC. Protein sequence: CASSLADGYPYGYTF.

Concerning this clonotype itself: A read error may be the cause here, since a much bigger clone is one base away. The rearrangement links TRBV11-2 to TRBJ1-1, with D unresolved. The germline V gene encodes CDR1 SGHAT and CDR2 FQNNGV. V lost 2 bases, J lost 1 base, and 5 bases lay in between. The CDR3 is 13 amino acids. This CDR3 reads CASSLNTNTEAFF. In nucleotides, the CDR3 is TGTGCCAGCAGCTTAAACACGAACACTGAAGCTTTCTTT.

This chain links TRBV7-9 with TRBJ1-2; D unresolved. The CDR3 consists of 15 residues. From germline, CDR1 is SEHNR and CDR2 FQNEAQ (reference sequence). V lost 1 base and J lost 2, with 11 bases in between. The CDR3 sequence is CASSLDGGSNYGYTF. As DNA, the CDR3 is TGTGCCAGCAGCTTAGATGGAGGTTCAAACTATGGCTACACCTTC.

This chain uses TRBV12-3 or TRBV12-4 with TRBJ2-5; no clear D gene. The CDR3 covers 13 residues. Trimming took 2 bases from V and 5 from J, leaving 9 bases between them. CDR3 in amino acids: CASSLRVGETQYF. As DNA, the CDR3 is TGTGCCAGCAGTTTAAGGGTTGGGGAGACCCAGTACTTC.

This clonotype was counted a few times. This chain joins TRBV5-4 and TRBJ2-6; D tentatively reads TRBD1 or TRBD2 (6 bases each). Germline CDR1 and CDR2: SGHNT and YYREEE (reference sequence). This CDR3 is built from 17 residues. Trimming removed 6 bases at V and 1 base at J, with 17 bases between. The CDR3 region is CASKAQTGRSGANVLTF. DNA for the CDR3: TGTGCCAGCAAAGCACAAACAGGGAGGTCTGGGGCCAACGTCCTGACTTTC. The full variable domain, completed using reference TRBV5-4 and TRBJ2-6, is ETGVTQSPTHLIKTRGQQVTLRCSSQSGHNTVSWYQQALGQGPQFIFQYYREEENGRGNFPPRFSGLQFPNYSSELNVNALELDDSALYLCASKAQTGRSGANVLTFGAGSRLTVL.

In its sample, this clonotype was seen a few times. The chain uses TRBV27 and TRBJ1-4, with unresolved D. The CDR3 has 15 amino acids. The germline CDR1 and CDR2 sequences are MNHEY and SMNVEV (reference sequence). The V end was cut by 2 bases, the J end by 6 bases, with 13 bases between. DNA of the CDR3: TGTGCCAGCAGTTTACTGGGGTCCTCGGATGAAAAACTGTTTTTT. Translation: CASSLLGSSDEKLFF.

On this clonotype itself: At one end the junction does not follow the germline gene, possibly because of a read error. The genes are TRBV5-1 and TRBJ1-5; D is possibly TRBD1 (6 bases). This CDR3 has 14 amino acids. Per germline, CDR1 SGHRS and CDR2 YFSETQ. Here the CDR3 DNA reads TGCGCCAGCAGCTTTGGGGGGGACAATCAGCCCAAGCATTTT. Translated: CASSFGGDNQPKHF.

The V call is TRBV7-3, the J call TRBJ2-3; D may be TRBD2 (5 bases). The CDR3 spans 14 residues. CDR1 is SGHTA and CDR2 is FQGTGA in the germline V gene. V lost 3 bases, J lost 2 bases, and 9 bases lay in between. CDR3 sequence (DNA): TGTGCCAGCAGCTTTGGAGCGGACACAGATACGCAGTATTTT. Protein sequence: CASSFGADTDTQYF.

This clonotype was detected ten times or more. The chain couples TRBV12-3 or TRBV12-4 to TRBJ2-1, with D maybe TRBD2 (5 bases). V gave up 6 bases and J gave up 7 bases, with 10 bases separating them. This CDR3 region has 12 residues. CDR3: CASRLTGNEQFF. CDR3 in DNA: TGTGCCAGCAGGTTGACGGGGAATGAGCAGTTCTTC.

This clonotype was observed at least ten times. The chain employs TRBV20-1 and TRBJ1-6; D gene unclear. With 3 bases removed from V and 2 bases from J, the gap between germline ends came to 14 bases. Germline V gives CDR1 DFQATT, CDR2 SNEGSKA (reference sequence). The CDR3 totals 16 residues. CDR3 nucleotides: TGCAGTGCTAGGGATGCGGCCGGTCCCTATAATTCACCCCTCCACTTT. It specifies CSARDAAGPYNSPLHF.

This clonotype was recorded a few times. The rearrangement uses TRBV7-6 and TRBJ2-7, with 10 bases identical to TRBD1. Germline CDR1 reads SGHVS; CDR2 reads FNYEAQ. Trimming removed 5 bases from V and 6 bases from J; junction bases left unmatched: 13. The CDR3 covers 16 residues. CDR3: CASSPTPGTGVGEQYF. CDR3 DNA sequence: TGTGCCAGCAGCCCCACCCCCGGGACAGGGGTGGGCGAGCAGTACTTC.

The sample holds a few counts of this clonotype. This sequence joins TRBV5-1 and TRBJ2-1, with a weak D call TRBD1 (5 bases). This CDR3 is 14 amino acids long. Germline CDR1 is SGHRS and CDR2 is YFSETQ. The V and J ends lost 0 bases and 2 bases respectively, with 6 bases between them. The CDR3 loop is CASSLEQAYNEQFF. The CDR3 DNA sequence: TGCGCCAGCAGCTTGGAACAGGCCTACAATGAGCAGTTCTTC.

This clonotype was picked up many times. V and J are TRBV18 and TRBJ2-5; D unclear. The ends were cut back, 6 bases at V and 3 bases at J, with 11 bases in the middle. Germline V gene lookup returns CDR1 KGHSH and CDR2 LQKENI. The CDR3 sequence is 13 residues long. CDR3 protein: CASSQDVKETQYF. The CDR3 nucleotides read TGTGCCAGCTCTCAGGACGTGAAAGAGACCCAGTACTTC.

The chain is built from TRBV2 and TRBJ2-2; the D gene is possibly TRBD1 (5 bases). This CDR3 spans 13 amino acids. V was clipped by 3 bases and J by 5 bases, with 7 bases between them. Germline CDR1 is SNHLY and CDR2 is FYNNEI. The CDR3 DNA sequence: TGTGCCAGCAGTGACCAGGGAACCGGGGAGCTGTTTTTT. The encoded protein is CASSDQGTGELFF.

The chain has TRBV2 and TRBJ1-5; D gene unclear. Germline V CDR1 and CDR2: SNHLY, FYNNEI. V was shortened by 4 bases and J by 7 bases, with 14 bases between the two germline ends. The CDR3 has 14 residues. For the CDR3, the DNA is TGTGCCAGCAGTGGGGGAGGGTCCAGGCAGCCCCAGCATTTT. Translation: CASSGGGSRQPQHF.

Of note for this clonotype: This may be a read error, as it is one base from a much larger clone. J is TRBJ2-4 and V is TRBV15; maybe TRBD2 (6 bases). V gave up 7 bases and J gave up 6 bases, with 19 bases separating them. The CDR3 totals 15 residues. Germline CDR1 LNHNV, CDR2 YYDKDF (reference sequence). Here the CDR3 reads CATNRGLALGNIQYF. CDR3 nucleotides: TGTGCCACCAACCGGGGACTCGCTCTGGGAAACATTCAGTACTTC. The full variable domain, with the rest looked up from reference TRBV15 and TRBJ2-4, is DAMVIQNPRYQVTQFGKPVTLSCSQTLNHNVMYWYQQKSSQAPKLLFHYYDKDFNNEADTPDNFQSRRPNTSFCFLDIRSPGLGDTAMYLCATNRGLALGNIQYFGAGTRLSVL.